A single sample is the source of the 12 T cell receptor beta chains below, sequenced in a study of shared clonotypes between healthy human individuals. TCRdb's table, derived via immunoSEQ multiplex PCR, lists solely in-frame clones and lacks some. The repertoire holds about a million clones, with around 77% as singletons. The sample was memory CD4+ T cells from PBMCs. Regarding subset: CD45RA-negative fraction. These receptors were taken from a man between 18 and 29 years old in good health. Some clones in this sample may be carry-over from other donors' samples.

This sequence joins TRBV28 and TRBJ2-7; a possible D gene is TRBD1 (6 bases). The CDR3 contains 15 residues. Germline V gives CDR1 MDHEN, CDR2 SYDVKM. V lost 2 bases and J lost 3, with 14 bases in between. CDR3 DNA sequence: TGTGCCAGCAGTTTAGTAGGACAGCCAGGCTACGAGCAGTACTTC. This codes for CASSLVGQPGYEQYF.

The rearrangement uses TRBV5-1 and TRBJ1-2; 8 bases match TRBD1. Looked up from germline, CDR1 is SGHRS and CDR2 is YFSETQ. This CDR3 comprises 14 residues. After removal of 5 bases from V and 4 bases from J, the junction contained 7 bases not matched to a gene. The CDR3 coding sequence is TGCGCCAGCAGGGTGACAGGGGATGCCTATGGCTACACCTTC. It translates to CASRVTGDAYGYTF.

CDR3 loop: CASSFQVGTDTQYF. The DNA of the CDR3 is TGTGCCAGCAGTTTTCAGGTGGGCACAGATACGCAGTATTTT. The chain recombines TRBV7-2 with TRBJ2-3; D gene unclear. The germline V and J ends were trimmed by 6 bases and 1 base, with 11 bases remaining between them. Germline CDR1 SGHTA, CDR2 FQGNSA. CDR3 size: 14 residues.

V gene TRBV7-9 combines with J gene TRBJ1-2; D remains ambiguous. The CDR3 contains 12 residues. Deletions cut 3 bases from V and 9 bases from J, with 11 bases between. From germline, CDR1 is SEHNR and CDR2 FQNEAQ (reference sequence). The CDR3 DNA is TGTGCCAGCAGCTTTATGGAGGGAAGCTACACCTTC. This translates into CASSFMEGSYTF.

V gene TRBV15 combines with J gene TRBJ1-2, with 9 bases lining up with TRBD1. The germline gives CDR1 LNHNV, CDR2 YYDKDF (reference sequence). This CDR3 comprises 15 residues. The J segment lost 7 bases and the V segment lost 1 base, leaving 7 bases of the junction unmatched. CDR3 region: CATSRGGTGFFGYTF. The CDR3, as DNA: TGTGCCACCAGCAGAGGCGGGACAGGGTTTTTTGGCTACACCTTC.

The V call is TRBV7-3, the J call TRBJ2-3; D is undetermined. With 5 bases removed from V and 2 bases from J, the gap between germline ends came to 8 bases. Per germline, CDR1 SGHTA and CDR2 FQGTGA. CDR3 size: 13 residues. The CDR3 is CASSKIATDTQYF. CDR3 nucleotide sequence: TGTGCCAGCAGCAAAATCGCCACAGATACGCAGTATTTT.

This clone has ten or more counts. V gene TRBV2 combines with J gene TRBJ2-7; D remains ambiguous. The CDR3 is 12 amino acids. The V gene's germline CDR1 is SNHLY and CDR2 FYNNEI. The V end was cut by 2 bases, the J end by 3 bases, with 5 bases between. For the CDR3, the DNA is TGTGCCAGCAGTGAAAGGGACTACGAGCAGTACTTC. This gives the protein CASSERDYEQYF.

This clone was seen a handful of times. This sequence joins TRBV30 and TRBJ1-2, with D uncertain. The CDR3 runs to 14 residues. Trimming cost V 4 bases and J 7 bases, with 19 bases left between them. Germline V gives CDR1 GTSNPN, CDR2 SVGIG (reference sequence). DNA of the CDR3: TGTGCCTGGACGAGACTAGCGGGAGGGCCTGGCTACACCTTC. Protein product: CAWTRLAGGPGYTF.

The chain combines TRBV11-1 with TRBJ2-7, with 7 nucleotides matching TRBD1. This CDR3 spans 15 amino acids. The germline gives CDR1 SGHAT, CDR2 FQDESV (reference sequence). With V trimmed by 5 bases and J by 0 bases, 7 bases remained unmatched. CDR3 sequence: CASSRDRVSSYEQYF. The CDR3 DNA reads TGTGCCAGCAGCAGAGACAGGGTATCCTCCTACGAGCAGTACTTC.

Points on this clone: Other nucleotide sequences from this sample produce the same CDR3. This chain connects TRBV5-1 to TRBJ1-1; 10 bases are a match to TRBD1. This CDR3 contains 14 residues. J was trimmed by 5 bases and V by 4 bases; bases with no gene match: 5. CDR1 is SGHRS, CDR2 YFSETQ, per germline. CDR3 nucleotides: TGCGCCAGCAGCGGACAGGGGGTTGGTACTGAAGCTTTCTTT. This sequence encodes CASSGQGVGTEAFF.

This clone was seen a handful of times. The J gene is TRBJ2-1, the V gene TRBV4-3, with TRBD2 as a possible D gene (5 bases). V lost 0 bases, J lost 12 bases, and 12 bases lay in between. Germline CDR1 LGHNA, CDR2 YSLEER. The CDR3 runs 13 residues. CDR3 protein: CASSQDFSGGQFF. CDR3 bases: TGCGCCAGCAGCCAAGATTTTTCCGGAGGGCAGTTCTTC.

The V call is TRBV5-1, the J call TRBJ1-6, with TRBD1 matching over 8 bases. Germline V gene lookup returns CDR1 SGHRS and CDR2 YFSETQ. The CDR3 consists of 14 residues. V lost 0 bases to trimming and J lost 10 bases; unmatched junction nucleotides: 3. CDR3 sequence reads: CASSLAGGESPLHF. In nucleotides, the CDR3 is TGCGCCAGCAGCTTGGCAGGGGGCGAATCACCCCTCCACTTT.